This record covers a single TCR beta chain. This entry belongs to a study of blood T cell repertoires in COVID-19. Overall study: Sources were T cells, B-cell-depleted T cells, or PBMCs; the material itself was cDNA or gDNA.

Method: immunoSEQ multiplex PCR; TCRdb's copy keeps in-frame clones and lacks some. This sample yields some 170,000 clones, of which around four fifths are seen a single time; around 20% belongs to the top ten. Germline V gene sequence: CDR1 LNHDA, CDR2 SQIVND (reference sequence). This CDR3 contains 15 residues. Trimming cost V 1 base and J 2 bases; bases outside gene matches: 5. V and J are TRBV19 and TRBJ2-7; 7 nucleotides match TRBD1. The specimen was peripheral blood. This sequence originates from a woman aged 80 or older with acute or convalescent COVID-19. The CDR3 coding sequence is TGTGCCAGTAGTATAGGGGGACAGCGAGCCTACGAGCAGTACTTC. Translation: CASSIGGQRAYEQYF.